This is a list of T cell receptor beta chains from one sample in a study of blood T cell repertoires in COVID-19. Assay: immunoSEQ multiplex PCR; the TCRdb copy retains only in-frame clones and omits some. The sample comprises over 200,000 clones, 75% to 90% of which are singletons, and 2% to 3% rests with the top ten. Sequenced input: peripheral blood. Receptors originate from a man aged 25-45 years with COVID-19, enrolled during active disease. The CDR3 runs from the conserved cysteine through the conserved F or W. A D gene is named only where the DNA matches it firmly. A clone size is listed for some rows: how often the clone was seen (once, few, many), or a class if it is expanded.

d_call | j_call | cdr3_length | v_call | clone_size | cdr3_nt | cdr3_aa
. | TRBJ2-3 | 17 | TRBV10-2 | . | TGCGCCAGCAGTGAGGATTGGGCCTTTAGGAGCACAGATACGCAGTATTTT | CASSEDWAFRSTDTQYF
TRBD2 | TRBJ2-1 | 14 | TRBV25-1 | . | TGTGCCAGCGTAACTAGCGGGGGTTACAATGAGCAGTTCTTC | CASVTSGGYNEQFF
. | TRBJ2-4 | 14 | TRBV7-2 | . | TGTGCCAGCAGCTTAGGGGCAGGGGAAAACATTCAGTACTTC | CASSLGAGENIQYF
TRBD2 | TRBJ2-3 | 16 | TRBV28 | . | TGTGCCAGCAGTTCCCCTAGTGAGCGGGAGGGCGGTACGCAGTATTTT | CASSSPSEREGGTQYF
. | TRBJ1-2 | 15 | TRBV5-1 | . | TGCGCCAGCAGCTTGGCTGGCGGTACTAACTATGGCTACACCTTC | CASSLAGGTNYGYTF
TRBD2 | TRBJ2-7 | 17 | TRBV4-2 | few | TGTGCCAGCAGCCAAGATCAGAGCGGGAGTTATGTATACGAGCAGTACTTC | CASSQDQSGSYVYEQYF
. | TRBJ2-1 | 14 | TRBV2 | . | TGTGCCAGCACTGTGACGGGACTCCACAATGAGCAGTTCTTC | CASTVTGLHNEQFF
TRBD1 | TRBJ1-6 | 17 | TRBV7-9 | few | TGTGCCAGCAGCTTAGACCGGACAGGCGCGAATAATTCACCCCTCCACTTT | CASSLDRTGANNSPLHF
TRBD1 | TRBJ1-5 | 16 | TRBV6-1 | once | TGTGCCAGCAGTGGGCGGACAGGGGGCCTGAATCAGCCCCAGCATTTT | CASSGRTGGLNQPQHF
TRBD1 | TRBJ1-2 | 14 | TRBV7-9 | . | TGTGCCAGCAGCTCCGGACAGGGCGCCTATGGCTACACCTTC | CASSSGQGAYGYTF
TRBD2 | TRBJ2-3 | 15 | TRBV11-3 | . | TGTGCCAGCAGTCAAGGACTAGCGAGCACAGATACGCAGTATTTT | CASSQGLASTDTQYF
. | TRBJ2-7 | 11 | TRBV6-2/TRBV6-3 | . | TGTGCCAGCAGTTACTCGGCCGAGCAGTACTTC | CASSYSAEQYF
. | TRBJ2-7 | 14 | TRBV19 | . | TGTGCCAGTAGTTCCCCCCTAAACTACTACGAGCAGTACTTC | CASSSPLNYYEQYF
TRBD1 | TRBJ1-2 | 13 | TRBV5-1 | . | TGCGCCAGCAGCCCGGACAGGGGGACGAGCTACACCTTC | CASSPDRGTSYTF
TRBD1 | TRBJ1-6 | 16 | TRBV6-6 | . | TGTGCCAGCAGTTCCGGACAGGGCAATCTCCATTCACCCCTCCACTTT | CASSSGQGNLHSPLHF
TRBD1 | TRBJ1-2 | 13 | TRBV6-5 | . | TGTGCCAGCAGTAGACAGGGGGCGAATGGCTACACCTTC | CASSRQGANGYTF
. | TRBJ1-5 | 17 | TRBV9 | . | TGTGCCAGCAGCCCTGGGTCTGGGGGCCATAGCAATCAGCCCCAGCATTTT | CASSPGSGGHSNQPQHF
TRBD1 | TRBJ1-2 | 15 | TRBV7-9 | . | TGTGCCAGCAGCCCGACAGGGGGGCACTATTATGGCTACACCTTC | CASSPTGGHYYGYTF
TRBD1 | TRBJ2-2 | 16 | TRBV14 | . | TGTGCCAGCAGCCCCTGGACAGGGTCGAACACCGGGGAGCTGTTTTTT | CASSPWTGSNTGELFF